These T cell receptor beta chains were read from a single sample in a study of T cells after yellow fever vaccination. MiXCR was run by TCRdb on the 5' RACE reads, yielding one entry per CDR3 protein. The profile covers just under 600,000 distinct CDR3 sequences, with 13% appearing a single time and over 11% taken by the ten largest. The sequences come from PBMCs, collected on the day of the yellow fever booster vaccination. The receptor source for this set is a man aged 25-45 years who received the YFV17D yellow fever vaccine. Each CDR3 is given with its conserved first and last residue. The D gene is left open where the match is weak. Some rows mark clone size as missing; the rest say once, few, many or name a class of expanded clone.

v_call	clone_size	cdr3_length	d_call	j_call	cdr3_nt	cdr3_aa
TRBV20-1	NA	14	NA	TRBJ2-3	TGCAGTGCTCCAAGGACACACGGCACAGATACGCAGTATTTT	CSAPRTHGTDTQYF
TRBV5-1	few	16	TRBD1	TRBJ2-7	TGCGCCAGCAGCTCGGGACAGGGGGCGAAAATCTACGAGCAGTACTTC	CASSSGQGAKIYEQYF
TRBV21-1	NA	14	NA	TRBJ2-7	TGTGCCAGGTTTTATAGCGGGAGGAATTACGAGCAGTACTTC	CARFYSGRNYEQYF
TRBV7-2	many	15	NA	TRBJ2-7	TGTGCCAGCAGCGTAGGGATCCACAGCTCCTACGAGCAGTACTTC	CASSVGIHSSYEQYF
TRBV6-1	NA	12	NA	TRBJ2-3	TGTGCGAGCAGTGGACAGTCCGATACGCAGTATTTT	CASSGQSDTQYF
TRBV30	few	15	TRBD2	TRBJ2-5	TGTGCCTGGAACGAAGGGAGGGCCTCGTACGAGACCCAGTACTTC	CAWNEGRASYETQYF
TRBV30	NA	13	NA	TRBJ2-7	TGTGCCTGGAGTTCGGGACTCCTGAGCGAGCAGTACTTC	CAWSSGLLSEQYF
TRBV5-1	NA	15	TRBD2	TRBJ2-5	TGCGCCAGCAGCTTGATGACTAGCGGGAAAGAGACCCAGTACTTC	CASSLMTSGKETQYF
TRBV25-1	few	14	NA	TRBJ2-5	TGTGCCAGCAGTGAATACATTAGGCGGGAGACCCAGTACTTC	CASSEYIRRETQYF
TRBV12-3/TRBV12-4	few	16	TRBD2	TRBJ2-7	TGTGCCAGCAGCTCCCCCCTGCTAGCGGGAGTCGACGAGCAGTACTTC	CASSSPLLAGVDEQYF
TRBV6-2/TRBV6-3	NA	16	NA	TRBJ2-7	TGTGCCAGCAGCCCCCTGAGGCTCGCCGTCGCCTACGAGCAGTACTTC	CASSPLRLAVAYEQYF
TRBV7-2	few	13	NA	TRBJ2-1	TGTGCCAGCAGCATAGCTGGGGGCCTTGAGCAGTTCTTC	CASSIAGGLEQFF
TRBV2	few	13	NA	TRBJ2-3	TGTGCCAGCACCTGGGCGAACACAGATACGCAGTATTTT	CASTWANTDTQYF
TRBV11-2	NA	15	TRBD2	TRBJ2-3	TGTGCCAGCAGCCCACTCGTCGATAGCGGGAGGTGGCAGTATTTT	CASSPLVDSGRWQYF
TRBV6-2/TRBV6-3	NA	15	NA	TRBJ2-5	TGTGCCAGCAGTTACTCATTTGAAGACCAAGAGACCCAGTACTTC	CASSYSFEDQETQYF
TRBV14	NA	14	NA	TRBJ2-1	TGTGCCAGCAGCCCGACTACTTCGGGAACCCAGCAGTTCTTC	CASSPTTSGTQQFF
TRBV6-2/TRBV6-3	NA	14	TRBD2	TRBJ2-2	TGTGCCAGCAGCAGCGGGATTGGCACCGGGGAGCTGTTTTTT	CASSSGIGTGELFF
TRBV7-2	few	15	NA	TRBJ2-7	TGTGCCAGCAGCTTAGACAGGGGGGGGCCCTACGAGCAGTACTTC	CASSLDRGGPYEQYF
TRBV5-6	few	14	NA	TRBJ2-3	TGTGCCAGCAGCTTAGCACCTGGCACAGATACGCAGTATTTT	CASSLAPGTDTQYF
TRBV12-3/TRBV12-4	NA	12	TRBD1	TRBJ2-5	TGTGCCAGCAGGGGACAGGGACAGACCCAGTACTTC	CASRGQGQTQYF
TRBV20-1	few	16	TRBD2	TRBJ2-3	TGCAGTGCTAGAGCCACGGGGGGGGCGAGCACAGATACGCAGTATTTT	CSARATGGASTDTQYF
TRBV7-3	few	19	TRBD1	TRBJ2-1	TGTGCCAGCAGCCGATCCCCTCTTGCCGGGACAGGGAGTAATAGTGAGCAGTTCTTC	CASSRSPLAGTGSNSEQFF
TRBV7-6	NA	19	NA	TRBJ2-6	TGTGCCAGCAGCTTAGAGGTTGGGGGGCCGAGCTCTGGGGCCAACGTCCTGACTTTC	CASSLEVGGPSSGANVLTF
TRBV10-1	few	15	TRBD2	TRBJ2-7	TGCGCCAGCAGCCCGAGACTAGCGGGAATCTACGAGCAGTACTTC	CASSPRLAGIYEQYF
TRBV20-1	NA	13	NA	TRBJ2-1	TGCAGTGGCATGTCAGACGCTTACAATGAGCAGTTCTTC	CSGMSDAYNEQFF
TRBV18	NA	18	NA	TRBJ1-1	TGTGCCAGCTCACCCTATCAGGAACTTGGGACCAGGGGCACTGAAGCTTTCTTT	CASSPYQELGTRGTEAFF
TRBV6-1	NA	15	TRBD1	TRBJ2-1	TGTGCCAGCAGGGCCCAGACAGGGAACTACAATGAGCAGTTCTTC	CASRAQTGNYNEQFF